This TCR beta chain was identified in a study of Ad26.COV2.S vaccination and SARS-CoV-2 variants (dated by TCRdb to the early 2020s). In the study overall: Vaccine-arm donors came from COV1001, a multicentre, randomized, double-blind, placebo-controlled phase I-IIa trial of Ad26.COV2.S in healthy adults. Trial participants were randomized into five groups of five, in which low-dose or high-dose Ad26.COV2.S was given once or twice, or placebo was given on both occasions. Sequencing of the TCRbeta repertoire served to evaluate the specificity and breadth of SARS-CoV-2-reactive T cell receptors following Ad26.COV2.S vaccination. Ad26.COV2.S was given intramuscularly at 5x10^10 or 1x10^11 viral particles, as a single shot or as two shots 56 days apart. Investigators remained blinded to trial group allocation during experiments and outcome assessment. A total of around 32 samples were included in the TCR-sequenced set, comprising about 20 Ad26.COV2.S vaccine recipients, 5 placebo recipients and 8 SARS-CoV-2 convalescent individuals.

TCRbeta CDR3 regions were sequenced with the immunoSEQ Assay. After extraction, genomic DNA underwent amplification by bias-controlled multiplex PCR, followed by high-throughput sequencing. In the original analysis: To quantify the absolute abundance of every unique TCRbeta CDR3 region, sequences were collapsed and filtered. T cell fraction was estimated by normalizing TCRbeta template counts to usable DNA, which was measured by amplifying reference genes present in all nucleated cells. Repertoire TCRs were annotated as SARS-CoV-2-specific when V gene, CDR3 amino acid sequence and J gene were exactly matched to a known reactive TCR set. The reference SARS-CoV-2 TCR set was derived from MIRA and filtered for enrichment in COVID-19-positive ImmuneCODE repertoires, a step that removed public or cross-reactive TCRs. Using the MIRA antigens, annotated TCRs were further analysed by specific ORF or by position within an ORF. Depth was the summed frequency of annotated unique rearrangements, while breadth was defined as annotated unique rearrangements over total unique productive rearrangements. TCR breadth was compared between groups using two-sided Wilcoxon rank-sum tests. TCRdb retrieved this table from immuneACCESS and kept in-frame rearrangements only. Not all clones are present; in checked studies, unresolved V genes account for under half, and no reason is known for the remainder. The V and J calls and clone size were taken over from that table, and D and trimming were inferred from the DNA. The sample includes under 400,000 clones, with roughly 91% observed a single time. Clones ranked in the top ten supply approximately 3.6% of the sample.

V sheds 2 bases and J sheds 0 bases, leaving 10 bases between their ends. Including cysteine and phenylalanine, the CDR3 has 15 amino acids. Only the CDR3 DNA is retained, 45 bases long and in frame from the first base. Looking up the germline V gene yields CDR1 KGHSH and CDR2 LQKENI. As for this clone: The antigen it recognizes is unknown. No much larger clone exists at a distance of one base, and base qualities are not known.

The full study reports these points: Higher spike-specific TCR breadth was observed in Ad26.COV2.S recipients than in placebo recipients (P = 0.0014). Comparing responses between vaccine doses or regimens was not something the study was powered to do. Non-spike TCR breadth was comparable between vaccine and placebo recipients, consistent with the vaccine containing only spike. After vaccination, spike-specific CD8+ and CD4+ T cell responses were reported to show substantial breadth. It was noted by the authors that total T cell responses may have been underestimated by the TCR breadth and depth analyses.

The meaning of the sample's treatment or condition label: 19 received Ad26.COV2.S at low or high dose, single or two shots; roughly five received placebo; per-sample allocation not given. Repertoires of vaccine and placebo recipients were sequenced from samples collected on day 63 after the first injection. In Cohort 1b, around 23 adults aged 18-55 years were enrolled at a single site in Boston, USA, between 29 July and 7 August 2020. As a vaccine, Ad26.COV2.S was a replication-incompetent adenovirus type 26 vector that expressed a prefusion-stabilized SARS-CoV-2 spike protein derived from the original Wuhan strain.

This TCR derives from a person between 18 and 60 years old who received the Ad26.COV2.S COVID-19 vaccine or a placebo. This specimen was peripheral blood, taken in a trial of Ad26.COV2.S vaccine versus placebo. The rearrangement joined TRBV18 to TRBJ1-2, with the D segment identity uncertain. The DNA sequence is as follows: TGTGCCAGCTCACCATCGGACGGGACTAACTATGGCTACACCTTC. It specifies CASSPSDGTNYGYTF.